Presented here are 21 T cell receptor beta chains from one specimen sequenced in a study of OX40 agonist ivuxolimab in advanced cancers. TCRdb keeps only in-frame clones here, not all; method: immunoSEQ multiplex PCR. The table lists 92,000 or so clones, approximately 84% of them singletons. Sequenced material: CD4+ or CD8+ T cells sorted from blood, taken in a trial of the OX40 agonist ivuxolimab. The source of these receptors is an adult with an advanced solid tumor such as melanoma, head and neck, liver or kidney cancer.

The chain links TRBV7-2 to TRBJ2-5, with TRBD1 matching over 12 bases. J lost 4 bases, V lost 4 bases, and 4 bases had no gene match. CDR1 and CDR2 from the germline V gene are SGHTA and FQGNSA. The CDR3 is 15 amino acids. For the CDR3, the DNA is TGTGCCAGCAGCTACGGGACAGGGGGCCCAGAGACCCAGTACTTC. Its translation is CASSYGTGGPETQYF.

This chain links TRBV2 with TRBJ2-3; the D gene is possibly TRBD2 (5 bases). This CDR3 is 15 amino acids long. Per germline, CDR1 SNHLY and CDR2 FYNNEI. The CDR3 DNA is TGTGCTGTTGAGGGCGACTCAATGCTCACAGATACGCAGTATTTT. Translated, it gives CAVEGDSMLTDTQYF.

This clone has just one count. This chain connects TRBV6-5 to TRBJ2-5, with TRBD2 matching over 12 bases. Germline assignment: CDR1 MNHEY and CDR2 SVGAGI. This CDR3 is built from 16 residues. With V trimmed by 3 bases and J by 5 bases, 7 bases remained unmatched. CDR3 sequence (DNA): TGTGCCAGCAGTTATTTGGGGACTAGCGGGTATGAGACCCAGTACTTC. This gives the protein CASSYLGTSGYETQYF.

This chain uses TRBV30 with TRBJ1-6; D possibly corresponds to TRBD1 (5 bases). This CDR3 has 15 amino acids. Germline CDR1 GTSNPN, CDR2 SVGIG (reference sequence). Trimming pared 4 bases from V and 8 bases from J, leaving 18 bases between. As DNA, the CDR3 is TGTGCCTGGAAGTTGAGGGTTACGGGGCATTCACCCCTCCACTTT. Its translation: CAWKLRVTGHSPLHF.

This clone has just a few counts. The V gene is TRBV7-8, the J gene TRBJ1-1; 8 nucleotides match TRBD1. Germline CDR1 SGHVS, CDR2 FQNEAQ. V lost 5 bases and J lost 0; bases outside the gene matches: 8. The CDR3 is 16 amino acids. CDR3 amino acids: CASSPRTGRLNTEAFF. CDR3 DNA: TGTGCCAGCAGCCCTCGGACAGGGCGGCTGAACACTGAAGCTTTCTTT.

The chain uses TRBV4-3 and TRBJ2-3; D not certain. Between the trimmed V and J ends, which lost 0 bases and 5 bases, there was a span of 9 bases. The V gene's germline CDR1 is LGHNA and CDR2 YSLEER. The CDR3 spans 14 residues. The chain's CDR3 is CASSQDNWQDTQYF. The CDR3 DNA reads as TGCGCCAGCAGCCAAGATAACTGGCAAGATACGCAGTATTTT.

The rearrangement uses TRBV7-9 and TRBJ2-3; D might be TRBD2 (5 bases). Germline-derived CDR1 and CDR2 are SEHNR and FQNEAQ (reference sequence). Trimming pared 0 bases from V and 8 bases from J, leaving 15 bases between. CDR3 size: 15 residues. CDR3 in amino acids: CASSLAVGASGTQYF. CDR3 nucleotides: TGTGCCAGCAGCTTAGCAGTAGGAGCAAGCGGTACGCAGTATTTT.

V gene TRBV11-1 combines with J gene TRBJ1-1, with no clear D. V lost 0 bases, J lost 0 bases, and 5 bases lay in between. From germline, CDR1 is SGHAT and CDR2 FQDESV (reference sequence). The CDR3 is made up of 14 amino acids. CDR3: CASSLAAMNTEAFF. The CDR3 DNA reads TGTGCCAGCAGCTTAGCCGCGATGAACACTGAAGCTTTCTTT. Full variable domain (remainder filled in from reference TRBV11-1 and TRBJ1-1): EAEVAQSPRYKITEKSQAVAFWCDPISGHATLYWYRQILGQGPELLVQFQDESVVDDSQLPKDRFSAERLKGVDSTLKIQPAELGDSAMYLCASSLAAMNTEAFFGQGTRLTVV.

The CDR3 spells CASSLIDRGPQHF. The CDR3 DNA is TGTGCCAGCAGCTTAATTGACCGCGGACCCCAGCATTTT. The chain uses TRBV7-9 and TRBJ1-5; D remains unclear. The germline CDR1 and CDR2 sequences are SEHNR and FQNEAQ (reference sequence). V was cut by 2 bases and J by 10 bases, with 12 bases left in between. There are 13 residues in the CDR3.

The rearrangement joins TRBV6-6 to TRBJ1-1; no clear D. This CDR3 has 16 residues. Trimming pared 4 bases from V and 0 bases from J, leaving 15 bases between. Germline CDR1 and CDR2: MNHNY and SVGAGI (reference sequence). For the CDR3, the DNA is TGTGCCAGCAGTTCGAACACATTCCCCATGAACACTGAAGCTTTCTTT. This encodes CASSSNTFPMNTEAFF.

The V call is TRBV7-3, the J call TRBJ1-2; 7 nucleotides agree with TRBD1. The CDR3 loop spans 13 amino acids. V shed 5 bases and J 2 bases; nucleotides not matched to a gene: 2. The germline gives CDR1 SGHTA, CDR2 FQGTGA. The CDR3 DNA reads TGTGCCAGCAGCCCGGGACAGAACTATGGCTACACCTTC. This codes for CASSPGQNYGYTF.

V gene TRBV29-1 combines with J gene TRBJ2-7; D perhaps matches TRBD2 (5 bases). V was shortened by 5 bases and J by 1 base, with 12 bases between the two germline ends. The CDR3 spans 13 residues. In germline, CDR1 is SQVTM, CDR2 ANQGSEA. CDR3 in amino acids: CSVSRGRSYEQYF. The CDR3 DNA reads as TGCAGCGTTTCCCGGGGAAGGTCCTACGAGCAGTACTTC.

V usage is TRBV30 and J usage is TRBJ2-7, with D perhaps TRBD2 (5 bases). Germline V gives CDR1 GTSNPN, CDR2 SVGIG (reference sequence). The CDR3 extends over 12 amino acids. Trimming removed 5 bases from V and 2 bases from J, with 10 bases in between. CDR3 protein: CAWGAVPYEQYF. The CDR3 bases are TGTGCCTGGGGAGCGGTCCCCTACGAGCAGTACTTC.

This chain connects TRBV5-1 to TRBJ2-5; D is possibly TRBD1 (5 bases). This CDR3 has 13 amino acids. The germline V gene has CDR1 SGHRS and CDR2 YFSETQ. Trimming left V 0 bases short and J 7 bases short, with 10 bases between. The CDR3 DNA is TGCGCCAGCAGCTTGGCAGGGTACGGGACCCAGTACTTC. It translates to CASSLAGYGTQYF.

The CDR3 here is CASSLAGGQDTQYF. CDR3 nucleotide sequence: TGTGCCAGCTCCCTAGCGGGGGGGCAAGATACGCAGTATTTT. The rearrangement links TRBV14 to TRBJ2-3; TRBD2 agrees at 12 bases. CDR3 length: 14 residues. Germline V gene data show CDR1 as SGHDN and CDR2 as FVKESK. With 8 bases clipped from V and 5 bases from J, the junction kept 5 bases outside the gene matches.

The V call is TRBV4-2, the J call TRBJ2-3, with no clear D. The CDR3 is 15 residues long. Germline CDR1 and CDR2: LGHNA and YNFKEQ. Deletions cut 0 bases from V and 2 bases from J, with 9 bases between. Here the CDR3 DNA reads TGTGCCAGCAGCCAAGAACGGCACTTCACAGATACGCAGTATTTT. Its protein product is CASSQERHFTDTQYF.

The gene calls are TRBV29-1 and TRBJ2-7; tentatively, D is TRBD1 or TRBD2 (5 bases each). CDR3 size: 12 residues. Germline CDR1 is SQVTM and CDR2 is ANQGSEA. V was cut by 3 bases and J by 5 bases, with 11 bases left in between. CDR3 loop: CSVENGADEQYF. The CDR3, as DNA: TGCAGCGTTGAGAACGGGGCGGACGAGCAGTACTTC.

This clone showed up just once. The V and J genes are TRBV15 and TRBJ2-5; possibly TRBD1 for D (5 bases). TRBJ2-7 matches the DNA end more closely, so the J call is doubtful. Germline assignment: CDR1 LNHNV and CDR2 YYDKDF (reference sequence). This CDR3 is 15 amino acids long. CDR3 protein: CATSIQGRLFYEQYF. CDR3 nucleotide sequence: TGTGCCACCAGCATCCAGGGAAGGCTCTTCTACGAGCAGTACTTC.

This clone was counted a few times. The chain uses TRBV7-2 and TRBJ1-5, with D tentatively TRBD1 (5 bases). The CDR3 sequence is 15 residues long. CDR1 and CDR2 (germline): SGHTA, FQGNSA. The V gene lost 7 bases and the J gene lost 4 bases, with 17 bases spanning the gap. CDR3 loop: CASTLGGGDNQPQHF. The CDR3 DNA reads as TGTGCCAGCACTTTGGGGGGGGGAGATAATCAGCCCCAGCATTTT.

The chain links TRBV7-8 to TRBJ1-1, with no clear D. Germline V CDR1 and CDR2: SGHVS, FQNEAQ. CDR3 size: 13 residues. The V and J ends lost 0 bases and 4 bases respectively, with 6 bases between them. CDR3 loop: CASSLAEATEAFF. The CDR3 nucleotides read TGTGCCAGCAGCTTAGCCGAGGCCACTGAAGCTTTCTTT.

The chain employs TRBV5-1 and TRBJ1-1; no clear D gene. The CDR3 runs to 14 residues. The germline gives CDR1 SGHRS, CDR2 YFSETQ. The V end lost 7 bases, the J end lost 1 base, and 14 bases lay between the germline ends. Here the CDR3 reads CASGREKPNTEAFF. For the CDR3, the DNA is TGCGCCAGCGGCCGAGAGAAGCCGAACACTGAAGCTTTCTTT.